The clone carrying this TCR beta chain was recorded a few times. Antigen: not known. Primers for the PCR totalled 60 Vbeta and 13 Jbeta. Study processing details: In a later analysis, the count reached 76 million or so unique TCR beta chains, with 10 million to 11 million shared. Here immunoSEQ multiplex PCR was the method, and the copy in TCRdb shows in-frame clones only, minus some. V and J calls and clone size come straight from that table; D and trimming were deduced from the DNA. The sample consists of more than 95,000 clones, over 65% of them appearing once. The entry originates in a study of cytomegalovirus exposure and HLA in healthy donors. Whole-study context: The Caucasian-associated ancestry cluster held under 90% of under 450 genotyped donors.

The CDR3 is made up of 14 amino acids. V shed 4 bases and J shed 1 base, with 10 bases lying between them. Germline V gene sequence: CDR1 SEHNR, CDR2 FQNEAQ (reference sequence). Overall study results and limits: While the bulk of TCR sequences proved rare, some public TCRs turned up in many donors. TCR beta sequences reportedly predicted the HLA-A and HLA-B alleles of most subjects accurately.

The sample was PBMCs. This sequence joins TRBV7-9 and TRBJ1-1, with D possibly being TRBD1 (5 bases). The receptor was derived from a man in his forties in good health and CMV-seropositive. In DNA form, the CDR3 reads TGTGCCAGCAGCTCCGGGCAGGGGAACACTGAAGCTTTCTTT. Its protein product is CASSSGQGNTEAFF.